The rows below give T cell receptor beta chains drawn from one sample of a study of early T cells in non-severe SARS-CoV-2 infection. Using its own MiXCR run on the 5' RACE reads, TCRdb lists one record per CDR3 protein. Of approximately 65,000 distinct CDR3 sequences listed, about 11% are singletons. This specimen was whole blood, taken at baseline. These TCRs come from an adult who was a healthcare worker with PCR-confirmed SARS-CoV-2 infection or an uninfected control (not recorded which). The CDR3 runs from the conserved cysteine through the conserved F or W. The D gene is left open where the match is weak. Some rows have no size entry. The others give once, few or many, or a class for an expanded clone.

DNA,CDR3,size,J,V,D
TGTGCCAGCAGCCACCCGGCAGCGACCTACGAGCAGTACTTC,CASSHPAATYEQYF,.,TRBJ2-7,TRBV11-2,.
TGTGCCAGCAGTGTCCAGGGGTTATCCTACGAGCAGTACTTC,CASSVQGLSYEQYF,.,TRBJ2-7,TRBV6-1,.
TGCGCCAGCCTTGATGCTAGCGGGGGCAATGAGCAGTTCTTC,CASLDASGGNEQFF,many,TRBJ2-1,TRBV5-1,TRBD2
TGTGCCAGCACCCACCGGGGGTTGCCGGGCGATACGCAGTATTTT,CASTHRGLPGDTQYF,.,TRBJ2-3,TRBV7-2,.
TGTGCCAGCAGCTTAGGTCGGTTTACTGAGCAGTTCTTC,CASSLGRFTEQFF,few,TRBJ2-1,TRBV7-8,.
TGCAGTGCTAGAACTATGTGGGGGGGACCTAGCACAGATACGCAGTATTTT,CSARTMWGGPSTDTQYF,many,TRBJ2-3,TRBV20-1,TRBD2
TGTGCCACCAGCAGAGTTAGGCAGGGGGATAGCAATCAGCCCCAGCATTTT,CATSRVRQGDSNQPQHF,.,TRBJ1-5,TRBV15,TRBD1
TGTGCCGTCGAGCCCGAAGGGTATGGCTACACCTTC,CAVEPEGYGYTF,.,TRBJ1-2,TRBV28,.
TGTGCCAGCAACTACAGACACGGGGGGCCAGGTGACGAGCAGTACTTC,CASNYRHGGPGDEQYF,many,TRBJ2-7,TRBV6-6,.
TGTGCCTCGCCGTGGCCGCATGGACGCGGAGATACGCAGTATTTT,CASPWPHGRGDTQYF,many,TRBJ2-3,TRBV30,.
TGTGCCAGCAGCGTCAGGGGAGAACAAGAGACCCAGTACTTC,CASSVRGEQETQYF,many,TRBJ2-5,TRBV9,.
TGCAGCGTCCGGGACGGGCAGGAAAAACTGTTTTTT,CSVRDGQEKLFF,few,TRBJ1-4,TRBV29-1,.
TGCGCCAGCAGCGAGCTGTCCTACGAGCAGTACTTC,CASSELSYEQYF,few,TRBJ2-7,TRBV5-1,.
TGCAGTGCTACCCTAGAGGGACTAGCGGGGGCCTCCTCCTACAATGAGCAGTTCTTC,CSATLEGLAGASSYNEQFF,.,TRBJ2-1,TRBV20-1,TRBD2
TGCAGCGGCGGCCGGGGGGAGACCCAGTACTTC,CSGGRGETQYF,.,TRBJ2-5,TRBV29-1,.
TGTGCCAGCAGCACGCAGGGGCCGAACACTGAAGCTTTCTTT,CASSTQGPNTEAFF,.,TRBJ1-1,TRBV11-2,.
TGCAGCGTTGGGGCGGGGGACACAGATACGCAGTATTTT,CSVGAGDTDTQYF,.,TRBJ2-3,TRBV29-1,TRBD2
TGTGCCAGCAGCTCGAGGCACCCGGGAAGCACTGAAGCTTTCTTT,CASSSRHPGSTEAFF,few,TRBJ1-1,TRBV7-9,.
TGCAGTGCTCCCAACAGGGGGCAAGAGACCCAGTACTTC,CSAPNRGQETQYF,.,TRBJ2-5,TRBV20-1,TRBD1
TGTGCCAGCAGCGACGAACGGACAGGGAAGGGAACGCAGTATTTT,CASSDERTGKGTQYF,.,TRBJ2-3,TRBV6-6,TRBD1
TGTGCCAGCAGTTCCACGGCCTATGGCTACACCTTC,CASSSTAYGYTF,many,TRBJ1-2,TRBV12-3/TRBV12-4,.
TGTGCCAGCAGCTCCGAAGGATGGGGGGCTGAAGCTTTCTTT,CASSSEGWGAEAFF,.,TRBJ1-1,TRBV7-9,.
TGTGCCAGCAGCTTCCGGGACTCCCTACCCAGCTCCTACAATGAGCAGTTCTTC,CASSFRDSLPSSYNEQFF,.,TRBJ2-1,TRBV7-9,.
TGTGCCAGCAGTTTAGTGGGACACAACACTGAAGCTTTCTTT,CASSLVGHNTEAFF,.,TRBJ1-1,TRBV12-3/TRBV12-4,.
TGCAGCGGCGACAGGGGGAGACAAGCTGAGCAGTTCTTC,CSGDRGRQAEQFF,few,TRBJ2-1,TRBV29-1,TRBD1
TGTGCCAGCAGTGTTTTCGGGGAGCTGTTTTTT,CASSVFGELFF,.,TRBJ2-2,TRBV7-9,.
TGCGCCAGCAGCTTGGCCTCCAGTCAAGAGACCCAGTACTTC,CASSLASSQETQYF,.,TRBJ2-5,TRBV5-1,.
TGTGCCAGCATAGGGAGGGGTTCCCTTTATAATCAGCCCCAGCATTTT,CASIGRGSLYNQPQHF,few,TRBJ1-5,TRBV6-1,.
TGTGCCAGCAGTTACTCTGGGGGTGGACAGCCCCAGCATTTT,CASSYSGGGQPQHF,many,TRBJ1-5,TRBV6-2/TRBV6-3,.
TGCAGTGCTAGCGGACTGAACACCGGGGAGCTGTTTTTT,CSASGLNTGELFF,few,TRBJ2-2,TRBV20-1,.
TGTGCCAGCGTTTCGGTAGATACGCAGTATTTT,CASVSVDTQYF,few,TRBJ2-3,TRBV27,.
TGTGCCAGCAGCGGACAGGGTGACACCGGGGAGCTGTTTTTT,CASSGQGDTGELFF,.,TRBJ2-2,TRBV6-1,TRBD1
TGCGCCGGCAGCCTGGAGCTCAGCACAGATACGCAGTATTTT,CAGSLELSTDTQYF,.,TRBJ2-3,TRBV4-1,.
TGTGCCAACAGCGCTATAGCGGGTTTTCAAGAGACCCAGTACTTC,CANSAIAGFQETQYF,.,TRBJ2-5,TRBV5-4,TRBD2
TGTGCCAGCAGCAACCGGGACAGGGGATTCTACGAGCAGTACTTC,CASSNRDRGFYEQYF,.,TRBJ2-7,TRBV7-9,TRBD1
TGCGCCAGCAGGGCCCCGCCGGACGAGCAGTACTTC,CASRAPPDEQYF,few,TRBJ2-7,TRBV5-1,.
TGCGCCAGCAGCTCCCCCGGGGACAATGAGCAGTTCTTC,CASSSPGDNEQFF,few,TRBJ2-1,TRBV5-1,.
TGTGCCAGCAGTTCTAGGACCCCAGATACGCAGTATTTT,CASSSRTPDTQYF,few,TRBJ2-3,TRBV12-3/TRBV12-4,.
TGCAGTGTCGGGACAGGGCAATACGAGCAGTACTTC,CSVGTGQYEQYF,many,TRBJ2-7,TRBV20-1,TRBD1
TGCAGCTCCCGCACGAACACTGAAGCTTTCTTT,CSSRTNTEAFF,few,TRBJ1-1,TRBV29-1,.
TGCAGCGTTGGGCTAGCTGGGGAGACCCAGTACTTC,CSVGLAGETQYF,many,TRBJ2-5,TRBV29-1,.
TGTGCCAGCAGGACTGGCTTAGCGGGGGGGCCCAAGACCCAGTACTTC,CASRTGLAGGPKTQYF,few,TRBJ2-5,TRBV5-4,TRBD2
TGTGCCAGCAGCTTATGGTTGGGGACTGAAGCTTTCTTT,CASSLWLGTEAFF,few,TRBJ1-1,TRBV7-3,.
TGTGCCTGGAGACCAACGGATAATTCACCCCTCCACTTT,CAWRPTDNSPLHF,.,TRBJ1-6,TRBV30,.